This T cell receptor (beta chain) was retrieved from a study of T cell responses to AZD1222 COVID-19 vaccine. Study-level results: Dominant CD4 TCR responses targeted spike regions 160-218 and 743-854. Sampling that yielded the repertoires occurred only after the peak T cell response. Donors, mostly white British, included more females; clonal diversity was possibly underestimated.

CDR1 is MNHNY and CDR2 is SVGAGI in the germline V gene (reference sequence). V was shortened by 6 bases and J by 0 bases, with 11 bases between the two germline ends. This CDR3 comprises 15 residues. Sequencing used immunoSEQ multiplex PCR; TCRdb keeps in-frame clones, though not all of them. The sample lists about 200,000 clones; around 88% were seen once. Turning to this clone: What it recognizes is unknown.

Sequences were derived from peripheral blood, sampled on day 0 of AZD1222 vaccination. The TCR sequence derives from an adult in good health. The chain is built from TRBV6-6 and TRBJ1-4, with D possibly being TRBD1 (5 bases). This CDR3 reads CASSTDRSTNEKLFF. The CDR3 nucleotides are TGTGCCAGCAGCACAGACAGATCAACTAATGAAAAACTGTTTTTT.